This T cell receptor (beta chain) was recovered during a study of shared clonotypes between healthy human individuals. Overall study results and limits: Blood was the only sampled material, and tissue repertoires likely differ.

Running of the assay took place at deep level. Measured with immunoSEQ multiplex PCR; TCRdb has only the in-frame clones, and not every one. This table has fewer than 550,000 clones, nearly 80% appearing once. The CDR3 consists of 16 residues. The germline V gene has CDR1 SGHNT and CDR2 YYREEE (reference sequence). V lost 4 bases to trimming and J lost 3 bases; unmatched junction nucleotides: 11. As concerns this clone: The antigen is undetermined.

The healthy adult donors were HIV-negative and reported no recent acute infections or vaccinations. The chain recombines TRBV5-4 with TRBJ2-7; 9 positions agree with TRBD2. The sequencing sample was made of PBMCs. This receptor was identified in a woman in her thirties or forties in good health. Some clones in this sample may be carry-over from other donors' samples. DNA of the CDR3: TGTGCCAGCAGCCCCGGAGGTAGCGGGAGAGTCTACGAGCAGTACTTC. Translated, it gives CASSPGGSGRVYEQYF. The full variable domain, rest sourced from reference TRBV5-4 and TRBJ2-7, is ETGVTQSPTHLIKTRGQQVTLRCSSQSGHNTVSWYQQALGQGPQFIFQYYREEENGRGNFPPRFSGLQFPNYSSELNVNALELDDSALYLCASSPGGSGRVYEQYFGPGTRLTVT.